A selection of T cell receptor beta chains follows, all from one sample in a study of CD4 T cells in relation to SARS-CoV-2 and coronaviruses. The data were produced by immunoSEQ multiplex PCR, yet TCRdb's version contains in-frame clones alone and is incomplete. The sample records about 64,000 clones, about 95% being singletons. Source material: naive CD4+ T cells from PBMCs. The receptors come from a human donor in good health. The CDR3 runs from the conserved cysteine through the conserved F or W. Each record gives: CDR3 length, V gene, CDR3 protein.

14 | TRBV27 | CASSLGGINQPQHF
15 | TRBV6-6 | CASSFDPTPSYEQYF
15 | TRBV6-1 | CASSELGLGSQPQHF
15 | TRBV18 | CASSPGQNPNYGYTF
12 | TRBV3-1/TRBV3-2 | CASSQGGTEAFF
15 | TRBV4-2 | CASSQGTSGSSEQYF
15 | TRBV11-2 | CASSPRQGRNTEAFF
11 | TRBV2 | CASSFHNEQFF
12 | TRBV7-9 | CASSLIGPVQFF
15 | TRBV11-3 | CASSHGLAGGDTQYF
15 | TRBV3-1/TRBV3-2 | CASSLRPGLNTEAFF
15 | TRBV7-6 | CASSSRTGYSYEQYF
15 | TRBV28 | CASSLFLSTNEKLFF
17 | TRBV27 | CASSLSPFGGGNQPQHF
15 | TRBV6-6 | CASSYTEGQAGEQYF
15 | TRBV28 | CASSPPGLRAYEQYF
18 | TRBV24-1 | CATSGGQGMVGNYNEQFF
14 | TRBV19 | CASRSGPRGNEQYF
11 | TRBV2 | CARRGNTEAFF
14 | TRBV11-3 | CASRAGTGNEKQYF
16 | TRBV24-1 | CATSDSGRTSHQPQHF
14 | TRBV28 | CASPPRGINNEQFF
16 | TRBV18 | CASSLNGGSSAYEQYF
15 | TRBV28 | CASSHSGRVGNEQFF